The clone carrying this TCR beta chain was recorded at least ten times. This entry belongs to a study of T cell repertoires in cytomegalovirus infection. Study details: Public TCR beta signature analysis indicated the presence of both CMV infection and matching HLA type.

TCRdb re-analysed the reads in MiXCR, keeping a single row per CDR3 protein. The table shows 200,000 to 300,000 distinct CDR3 sequences, with 9.1% occurring only once. V lost 3 bases, J lost 0 bases, and 6 bases lay in between. Germline V gene sequence: CDR1 SGHTA, CDR2 FQGNSA. The length of the CDR3 is 14 residues. Sequencing used PBMCs. The sequence came from a human donor in good health (CMV status not recorded). Some clones in this sample may be carry-over from other donors' samples. The chain uses TRBV7-2 and TRBJ1-3, with D unresolved. This CDR3 reads CASSLQVSGNTIYF. CDR3 DNA sequence: TGTGCCAGCAGCTTGCAGGTCTCTGGAAACACCATATATTTT.